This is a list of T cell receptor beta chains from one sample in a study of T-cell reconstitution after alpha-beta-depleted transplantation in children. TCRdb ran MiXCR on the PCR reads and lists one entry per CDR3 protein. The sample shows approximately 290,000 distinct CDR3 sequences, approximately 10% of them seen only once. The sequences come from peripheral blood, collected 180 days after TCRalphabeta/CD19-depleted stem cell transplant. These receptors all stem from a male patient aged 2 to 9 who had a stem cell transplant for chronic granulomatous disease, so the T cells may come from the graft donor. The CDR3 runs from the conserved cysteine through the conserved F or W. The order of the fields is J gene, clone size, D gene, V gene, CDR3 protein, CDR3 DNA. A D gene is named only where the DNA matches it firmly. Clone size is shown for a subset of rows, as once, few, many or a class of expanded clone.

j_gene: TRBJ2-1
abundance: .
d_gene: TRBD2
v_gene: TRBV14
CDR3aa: CASSHLAGGSYNEQFF
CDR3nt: TGTGCCAGCAGCCACCTAGCGGGAGGCTCCTACAATGAGCAGTTCTTC

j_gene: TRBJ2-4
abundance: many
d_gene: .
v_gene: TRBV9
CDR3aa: CASSEGGLTKNIQYF
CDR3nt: TGTGCCAGCAGCGAGGGGGGCCTCACCAAAAACATTCAGTACTTC

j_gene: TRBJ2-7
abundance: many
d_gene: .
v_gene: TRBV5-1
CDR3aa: CASSLTGRGAKQYF
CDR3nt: TGCGCCAGCAGCTTGACAGGGAGAGGTGCTAAGCAGTACTTC

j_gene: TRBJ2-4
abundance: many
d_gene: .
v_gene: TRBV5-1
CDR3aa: CASSLDRPTDIQYF
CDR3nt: TGCGCCAGCAGCTTGGACCGACCTACCGACATTCAGTACTTC

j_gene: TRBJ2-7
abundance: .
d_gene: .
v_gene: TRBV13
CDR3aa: CASSLKAGGDRARSYEQYF
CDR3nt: TGTGCCAGCAGCTTAAAGGCCGGGGGGGACAGGGCCCGCTCCTACGAGCAGTACTTC

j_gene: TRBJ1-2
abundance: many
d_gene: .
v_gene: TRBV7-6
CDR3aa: CASSLDPSVFFGDGYTF
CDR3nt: TGTGCCAGCAGCTTAGATCCGTCGGTTTTTTTCGGGGATGGCTACACCTTC

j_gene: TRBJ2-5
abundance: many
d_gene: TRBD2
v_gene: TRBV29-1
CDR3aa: CSVQVRLAGDETQYF
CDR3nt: TGCAGCGTTCAAGTACGTCTAGCGGGAGACGAGACCCAGTACTTC

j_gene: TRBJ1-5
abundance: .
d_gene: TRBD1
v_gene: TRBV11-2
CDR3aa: CASSPTGQGVSNQPQHF
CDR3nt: TGTGCCAGCAGCCCGACGGGACAGGGGGTTAGCAATCAGCCCCAGCATTTT

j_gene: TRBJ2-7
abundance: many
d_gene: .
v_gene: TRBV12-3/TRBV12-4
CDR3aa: CASSLPPPNEQYF
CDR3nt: TGTGCCAGCAGTTTACCCCCTCCAAACGAGCAGTACTTC

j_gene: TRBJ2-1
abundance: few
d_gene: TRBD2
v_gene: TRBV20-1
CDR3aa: CCARSLWTSGNYNEQFF
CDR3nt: TGCTGTGCTAGATCCTTATGGACTAGCGGGAACTACAATGAGCAGTTCTTC

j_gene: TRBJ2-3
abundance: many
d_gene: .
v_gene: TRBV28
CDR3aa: CASSLTWDTQYF
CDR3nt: TGTGCCAGCAGTCTCACCTGGGATACGCAGTATTTT

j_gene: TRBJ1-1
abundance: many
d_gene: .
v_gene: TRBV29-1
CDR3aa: CSVEVTNTEAFF
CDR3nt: TGCAGCGTTGAGGTCACGAACACTGAAGCTTTCTTT

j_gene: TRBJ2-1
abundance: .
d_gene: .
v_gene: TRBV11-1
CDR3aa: CASSSGTFLSYNEQFF
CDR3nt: TGTGCCAGCAGCTCAGGGACATTTTTGTCGTACAATGAGCAGTTCTTC

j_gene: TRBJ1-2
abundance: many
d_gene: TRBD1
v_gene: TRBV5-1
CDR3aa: CASSLAPDRGRDGYTF
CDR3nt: TGCGCCAGCAGCTTGGCCCCGGACAGGGGGCGCGATGGCTACACCTTC

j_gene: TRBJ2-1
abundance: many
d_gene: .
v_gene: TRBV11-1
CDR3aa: CASSIRSQGYNEQFF
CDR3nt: TGTGCCAGCAGCATAAGATCCCAGGGTTACAATGAGCAGTTCTTC

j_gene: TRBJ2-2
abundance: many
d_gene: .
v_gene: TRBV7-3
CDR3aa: CASSLFGGDTGELFF
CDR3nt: TGTGCCAGCAGCTTATTCGGGGGCGACACCGGGGAGCTGTTTTTT

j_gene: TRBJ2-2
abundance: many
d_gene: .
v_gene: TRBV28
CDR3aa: CASSPSWVTGELFF
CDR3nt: TGTGCCAGTTCCCCTAGTTGGGTCACCGGGGAGCTGTTTTTT